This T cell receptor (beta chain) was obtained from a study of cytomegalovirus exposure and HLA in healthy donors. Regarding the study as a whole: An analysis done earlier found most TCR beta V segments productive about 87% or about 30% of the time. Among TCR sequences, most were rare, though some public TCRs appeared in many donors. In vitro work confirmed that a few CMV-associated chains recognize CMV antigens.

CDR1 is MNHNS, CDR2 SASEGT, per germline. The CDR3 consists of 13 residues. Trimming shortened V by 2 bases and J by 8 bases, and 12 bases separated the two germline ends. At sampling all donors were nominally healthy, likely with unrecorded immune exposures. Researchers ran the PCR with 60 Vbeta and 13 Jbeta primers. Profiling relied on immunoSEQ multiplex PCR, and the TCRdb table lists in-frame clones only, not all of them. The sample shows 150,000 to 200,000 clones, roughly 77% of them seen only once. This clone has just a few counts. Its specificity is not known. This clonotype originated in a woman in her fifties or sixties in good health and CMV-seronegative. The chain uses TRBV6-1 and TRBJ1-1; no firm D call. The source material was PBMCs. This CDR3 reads CASSERGRLEAFF. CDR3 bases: TGTGCCAGCAGTGAAAGAGGGCGGCTAGAAGCTTTCTTT.